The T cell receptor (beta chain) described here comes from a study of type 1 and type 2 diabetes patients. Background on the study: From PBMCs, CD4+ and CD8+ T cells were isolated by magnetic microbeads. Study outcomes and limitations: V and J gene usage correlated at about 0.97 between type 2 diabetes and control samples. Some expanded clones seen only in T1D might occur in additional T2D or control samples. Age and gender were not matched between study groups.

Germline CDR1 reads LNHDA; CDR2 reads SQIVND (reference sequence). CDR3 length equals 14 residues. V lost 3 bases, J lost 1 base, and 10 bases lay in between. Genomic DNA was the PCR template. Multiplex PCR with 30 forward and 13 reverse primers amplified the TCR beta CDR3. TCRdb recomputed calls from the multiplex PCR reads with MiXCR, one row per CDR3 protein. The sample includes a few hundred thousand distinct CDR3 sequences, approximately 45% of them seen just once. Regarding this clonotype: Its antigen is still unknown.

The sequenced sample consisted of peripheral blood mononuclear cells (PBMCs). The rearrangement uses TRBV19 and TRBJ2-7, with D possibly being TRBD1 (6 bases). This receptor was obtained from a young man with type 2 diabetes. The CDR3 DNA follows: TGTGCCAGTAGTATCGCGACAGGTTCCTACGAGCAGTACTTC. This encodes CASSIATGSYEQYF.